The 31 T cell receptor beta chains given below trace back to one sample, sequenced in a study of blood T cells in healthy people across ages. The use of a sample-barcoded 5' primer and a J-beta primer mix characterized a second PCR of about 7 to 12 cycles. MiXCR was run by TCRdb on the 5' RACE reads, yielding one entry per CDR3 protein. Of hundreds of thousands of distinct CDR3 sequences in the sample, 56% were seen once. The material sequenced was blood. All receptors come from a man aged 35 to 55 in good health.

J is TRBJ1-2 and V is TRBV20-1; D ambiguous. The CDR3 covers 12 residues. Germline V gene sequence: CDR1 DFQATT, CDR2 SNEGSKA (reference sequence). The V end was cut by 3 bases, the J end by 7 bases, with 12 bases between. Here the CDR3 DNA reads TGCAGTGCTAGCCCCCAGGCGGGTGGCTACACCTTC. Translation gives CSASPQAGGYTF.

The chain couples TRBV9 to TRBJ1-2; 8 bases agree with TRBD1. V lost 3 bases and J lost 4; bases outside the gene matches: 8. CDR1 and CDR2 (germline): SGDLS, YYNGEE. This CDR3 is built from 15 residues. CDR3 bases: TGTGCCAGCAGCGGCAGTCCGGGACAGGTCTATGGCTACACCTTC. It translates to CASSGSPGQVYGYTF.

This clonotype appeared a few times. J is TRBJ2-7 and V is TRBV5-1; D is unclear. The CDR3 is 15 residues long. Looked up from germline, CDR1 is SGHRS and CDR2 is YFSETQ. V gave up 3 bases and J gave up 3 bases, with 16 bases separating them. The CDR3 protein is CASSSETAGNYEQYF. The CDR3 DNA is TGCGCCAGCAGCTCGGAGACGGCAGGAAACTACGAGCAGTACTTC. Full variable domain (rest looked up from reference TRBV5-1 and TRBJ2-7): KAGVTQTPRYLIKTRGQQVTLSCSPISGHRSVSWYQQTPGQGLQFLFEYFSETQRNKGNFPGRFSGRQFSNSRSEMNVSTLELGDSALYLCASSSETAGNYEQYFGPGTRLTVT.

V gene TRBV15 combines with J gene TRBJ2-6; D is ambiguous. This CDR3 has 14 amino acids. CDR1 and CDR2 from the germline V gene are LNHNV and YYDKDF (reference sequence). Trimming stripped 4 bases from V and 0 bases from J, with 4 bases between. CDR3 nucleotide sequence: TGTGCCACCAGCACCTTCTCTGGGGCCAACGTCCTGACTTTC. This gives the protein CATSTFSGANVLTF.

The chain carries TRBV6-2 or TRBV6-3 and TRBJ2-3; D is ambiguous. This CDR3 is 12 amino acids long. Germline CDR1 reads MNHEY; CDR2 reads SVGEGT. V was pared by 7 bases and J by 2 bases, with 7 bases between. The CDR3 spells CASMAHTDTQYF. Here the CDR3 DNA reads TGTGCCAGCATGGCCCACACAGATACGCAGTATTTT.

This rearrangement joins TRBV5-1 to TRBJ2-1; either TRBD1 or TRBD2 may supply D (5 bases each). V dropped 7 bases and J dropped 3 bases, with 17 bases sitting between them. This CDR3 has 15 amino acids. Germline CDR1 reads SGHRS; CDR2 reads YFSETQ. This CDR3 is CASGGSSPRYNEQFF. In DNA form, the CDR3 reads TGCGCCAGCGGGGGTAGTAGCCCCCGCTACAATGAGCAGTTCTTC. The entire variable domain, with the rest obtained from reference TRBV5-1 and TRBJ2-1, is as follows: KAGVTQTPRYLIKTRGQQVTLSCSPISGHRSVSWYQQTPGQGLQFLFEYFSETQRNKGNFPGRFSGRQFSNSRSEMNVSTLELGDSALYLCASGGSSPRYNEQFFGPGTRLTVL.

The chain has TRBV19 and TRBJ2-7; a weak D match, TRBD1 (5 bases). The assigned J gene may be wrong: the sequence end matches TRBJ2-5 better. Germline V gives CDR1 LNHDA, CDR2 SQIVND (reference sequence). CDR3 length: 13 residues. The CDR3 region has the DNA TGTGCCAGTAGTGCTGACAGTGGCGGGACCCAGTACTTC. It encodes CASSADSGGTQYF.

In its sample, this clonotype was seen once. V usage is TRBV5-1 and J usage is TRBJ2-5; D remains unclear. Trimming stripped 7 bases from V and 0 bases from J, with 7 bases between. Germline values: CDR1 SGHRS, CDR2 YFSETQ. CDR3 length: 12 residues. The CDR3 sequence is CASGQNQETQYF. DNA for the CDR3: TGCGCCAGCGGGCAAAACCAAGAGACCCAGTACTTC.

The table lists this clonotype with a few counts. The CDR3 bases are TGTGCCAGCAGCTCTGGGACAATGAGCTCCTACAATGAGCAGTTCTTC. Translated: CASSSGTMSSYNEQFF. The chain links TRBV7-3 to TRBJ2-1, with D perhaps matching TRBD1 (6 bases). Trimming removed 4 bases from V and 0 bases from J, with 13 bases in between. The CDR3 loop spans 16 amino acids. CDR1 and CDR2 from the germline V gene are SGHTA and FQGTGA.

The chain recombines TRBV11-2 with TRBJ1-2, with a weak D call TRBD1 (6 bases). V was clipped by 2 bases and J by 8 bases, with 18 bases between them. The CDR3 is made up of 15 amino acids. Germline V gene data show CDR1 as SGHAT and CDR2 as FQNNGV. CDR3 DNA: TGTGCCAGCAGCTTATGGAGGGGGGGGTCACAAGGCTACACCTTC. Encoded protein: CASSLWRGGSQGYTF.

The chain employs TRBV10-3 and TRBJ2-3, with D tentatively TRBD1 or TRBD2 (5 bases each). Germline loops: CDR1 ENHRY, CDR2 SYGVKD. V was trimmed by 5 bases and J by 3 bases, leaving 12 bases between them. The CDR3 has 14 amino acids. The CDR3 sequence is CAISLGARTDTQYF. CDR3 nucleotide sequence: TGTGCCATCAGTCTCGGGGCCAGGACAGATACGCAGTATTTT.

This rearrangement joins TRBV7-2 to TRBJ1-6, with a possible D match to TRBD1 (5 bases). CDR1 SGHTA and CDR2 FQGNSA come from the germline V gene. This CDR3 region has 14 residues. Trimming cost V 3 bases and J 14 bases, with 17 bases left between them. The CDR3: CASSFWGLDGTLHF. As DNA, the CDR3 is TGTGCCAGCAGCTTTTGGGGACTCGATGGGACCCTCCACTTT.

V gene TRBV5-1 combines with J gene TRBJ2-3, with TRBD1 identical over 10 bases. This CDR3 spans 16 amino acids. The germline CDR1 and CDR2 sequences are SGHRS and YFSETQ. The V segment lost 4 bases and the J segment 4 bases; nucleotides outside the gene matches: 9. Here the CDR3 reads CASSEPRQGAADTQYF. DNA of the CDR3: TGCGCCAGCAGCGAACCCCGACAGGGGGCGGCAGATACGCAGTATTTT.

This clonotype has a handful of counts. The CDR3 DNA sequence: TGTGCCAGCAGTGAGGACTCGGCAAGCACAGATACGCAGTATTTT. Protein: CASSEDSASTDTQYF. This chain uses TRBV6-1 with TRBJ2-3; TRBD2 might be the D (5 bases). This CDR3 comprises 15 residues. V lost 3 bases and J 0 bases, leaving 10 bases between the germline ends. CDR1 is MNHNS, CDR2 SASEGT, per germline.

This clonotype was recorded a few times. This chain links TRBV7-9 with TRBJ1-5; D remains ambiguous. CDR3 length: 16 amino acids. Trimming took 0 bases from V and 3 from J, leaving 12 bases between them. CDR1 SEHNR and CDR2 FQNEAQ come from the germline V gene (reference sequence). CDR3 sequence: CASSLAATGYNQPQHF. The DNA for the CDR3 is TGTGCCAGCAGCTTAGCGGCCACTGGATACAATCAGCCCCAGCATTTT.

The chain couples TRBV28 to TRBJ2-7, with 7 bases matching TRBD1. The CDR3 runs to 14 residues. The germline V gene has CDR1 MDHEN and CDR2 SYDVKM. J was trimmed by 7 bases and V by 5 bases; bases with no gene match: 11. DNA for the CDR3: TGTGCCAGCAGTCTGACAGGGAGAACGTGGGAGCAGTACTTC. Translating it yields CASSLTGRTWEQYF.

This clonotype was found a few times. The chain is built from TRBV4-3 and TRBJ2-7, with 8 bases aligning to TRBD1. J gave up 4 bases and V 0 bases, and 2 bases lay outside the gene matches. The germline V gene has CDR1 LGHNA and CDR2 YSLEER. This CDR3 contains 14 residues. The DNA of the CDR3 is TGCGCCAGCAGCCAAGATTACAGGGGGTACGAGCAGTACTTC. As protein: CASSQDYRGYEQYF.

This clonotype was recorded a few times. The genes are TRBV20-1 and TRBJ1-2; D possibly corresponds to TRBD1 (6 bases). The V gene lost 1 base and the J gene lost 8 bases, with 14 bases spanning the gap. The CDR3 totals 13 residues. Germline lookup yields CDR1 DFQATT and CDR2 SNEGSKA (reference sequence). CDR3 amino acids: CSARAGGEFGYTF. The CDR3 DNA follows: TGCAGTGCTAGAGCGGGGGGCGAGTTCGGCTACACCTTC.

This clonotype was detected ten times or more. The rearrangement uses TRBV20-1 and TRBJ2-3; 7 nucleotides match TRBD1. Germline loops: CDR1 DFQATT, CDR2 SNEGSKA (reference sequence). The V and J ends lost 0 bases and 4 bases, in that order; junction bases with no gene match: 13. This CDR3 has 17 amino acids. This CDR3 is CSARDPKTGTVSDTQYF. The CDR3 DNA sequence: TGCAGTGCTAGAGATCCTAAAACCGGGACAGTATCAGATACGCAGTATTTT.

The chain has TRBV20-1 and TRBJ2-6; no firm D call. Germline V gene sequence: CDR1 DFQATT, CDR2 SNEGSKA (reference sequence). There are 10 residues in the CDR3. Trimming removed 6 bases at V and 13 bases at J, with 10 bases between. CDR3 sequence: CSARSLVLTF. The CDR3, as DNA: TGCAGTGCCCGAAGTTTGGTCCTGACTTTC.

This clonotype was detected a few times. The J gene is TRBJ2-1, the V gene TRBV3-1, with 11 bases that match TRBD2. V lost 1 base to trimming and J lost 10 bases; unmatched junction nucleotides: 6. Germline CDR1 and CDR2: LGHDT and YNNKEL (reference sequence). The CDR3 is made up of 15 amino acids. CDR3 amino acids: CASSQAIAGGEEQFF. CDR3 DNA: TGTGCCAGCAGCCAAGCCATAGCGGGGGGGGAAGAGCAGTTCTTC.

This chain connects TRBV20-1 to TRBJ2-7; 7 bases line up with TRBD1. Losses at the gene ends were 3 bases for V and 6 bases for J; bases not matched to a gene: 8. This CDR3 is 13 amino acids long. Germline V gives CDR1 DFQATT, CDR2 SNEGSKA (reference sequence). The chain's CDR3 is CSARVTTGPEQYF. The CDR3, as DNA: TGCAGTGCTAGGGTGACGACAGGGCCCGAGCAGTACTTC.

The V gene is TRBV27, the J gene TRBJ2-7; 7 positions agree with TRBD1. Germline-derived CDR1 and CDR2 are MNHEY and SMNVEV (reference sequence). The CDR3 length is 15 residues. J lost 6 bases, V lost 5 bases, and 13 bases had no gene match. CDR3 coding DNA: TGTGCCAGCAGTCCTCGAGGGACAGCCAACCTCGAGCAGTACTTC. Protein sequence: CASSPRGTANLEQYF.

The V and J genes are TRBV28 and TRBJ2-2; 7 bases are a match to TRBD2. V lost 7 bases, J lost 3 bases, and 5 bases stayed unmatched. The CDR3 loop spans 14 amino acids. Germline V gives CDR1 MDHEN, CDR2 SYDVKM. The CDR3 sequence is CASKGGVDTGELFF. CDR3 nucleotides: TGTGCCAGCAAGGGAGGGGTTGACACCGGGGAGCTGTTTTTT.

The chain has TRBV5-1 and TRBJ2-7; 7 bases align to TRBD1. From germline, CDR1 is SGHRS and CDR2 YFSETQ. The CDR3 sequence is 14 residues long. The V segment lost 5 bases and the J segment 1 base; nucleotides outside the gene matches: 6. DNA for the CDR3: TGCGCCAGCAGTAACACAGGGGCTTCCTACGAGCAGTACTTC. The encoded protein is CASSNTGASYEQYF.

This clonotype was seen once. The chain links TRBV28 to TRBJ2-7; possibly TRBD2 for D (6 bases). Germline values: CDR1 MDHEN, CDR2 SYDVKM. Trimming took 6 bases from V and 7 from J, leaving 16 bases between them. The CDR3 runs 13 residues. The CDR3 DNA reads as TGTGCCAGCAGCACCGGGCCTGGGGGGGAGCAGTACTTC. Amino acids: CASSTGPGGEQYF.

The J gene is TRBJ2-5, the V gene TRBV5-1, with unresolved D. V was cut by 0 bases and J by 1 base, with 4 bases left in between. The CDR3 sequence is 13 residues long. Per the germline V gene, CDR1 is SGHRS and CDR2 is YFSETQ. CDR3 loop: CASSLEVQETQYF. CDR3 coding DNA: TGCGCCAGCAGCTTGGAGGTCCAAGAGACCCAGTACTTC.

The chain carries TRBV5-1 and TRBJ1-2; TRBD1 might be the D (5 bases). Trimming left V 2 bases short and J 4 bases short, with 18 bases between. The CDR3 length is 16 residues. The germline V gene has CDR1 SGHRS and CDR2 YFSETQ. This CDR3 reads CASSFTPGLAGYGYTF. CDR3 DNA: TGCGCCAGCAGCTTTACTCCGGGACTCGCAGGCTATGGCTACACCTTC. The variable domain in full, with the rest retrieved from reference TRBV5-1 and TRBJ1-2, is KAGVTQTPRYLIKTRGQQVTLSCSPISGHRSVSWYQQTPGQGLQFLFEYFSETQRNKGNFPGRFSGRQFSNSRSEMNVSTLELGDSALYLCASSFTPGLAGYGYTFGSGTRLTVV.

The chain carries TRBV29-1 and TRBJ1-1; D remains unclear. The germline CDR1 and CDR2 sequences are SQVTM and ANQGSEA. V lost 7 bases to trimming and J lost 0 bases, with 15 bases between them. This CDR3 is 14 amino acids long. CDR3 bases: TGCAGCGCCGACACCGGCCAGATGAACACTGAAGCTTTCTTT. Translated: CSADTGQMNTEAFF.

This clonotype was seen a handful of times. Here the CDR3 DNA reads TGCGCCAGCAGGCTAGGTTCGGGAGGACCCTACGAGCAGTACTTC. It codes for CASRLGSGGPYEQYF. The chain combines TRBV5-1 with TRBJ2-7, with TRBD2 matching 7 bases. V was clipped by 5 bases and J by 2 bases; unmatched bases: 10. The CDR3 loop spans 15 amino acids. Germline V CDR1 and CDR2: SGHRS, YFSETQ.

This clonotype has only a few counts. V usage is TRBV20-1 and J usage is TRBJ2-3; D possibly corresponds to TRBD1 (6 bases). Germline assignment: CDR1 DFQATT and CDR2 SNEGSKA (reference sequence). This CDR3 contains 14 residues. Trimming pared 6 bases from V and 3 bases from J, leaving 16 bases between. DNA for the CDR3: TGCAGTGCCCTCTACCAGAGGGGGACAGATACGCAGTATTTT. Protein: CSALYQRGTDTQYF.